This entry lists 17 T cell receptor beta chains sequenced from one sample in a study of human T cells and chemical hapten exposure. TCRdb re-analysed the RACE reads in MiXCR, keeping a single row per CDR3 protein. The sample records more than 95,000 distinct CDR3 sequences, roughly 27% being singletons. Time point specified: patch test 3, about 24 weeks after DPC sensitization. Treatment indicated: therapeutic diphenylcyclopropenone sensitization with weekly scalp DPC. Sequencing used whole blood, obtained in connection with sensitization to the hapten diphenylcyclopropenone (DPC). Every receptor here comes from a man in his forties or fifties with alopecia areata. Some clones in this sample may be carry-over from other donors' samples.

This clonotype has a handful of counts. This chain uses TRBV10-2 with TRBJ1-1; no clear D. The V end was cut by 3 bases, the J end by 2 bases, with 7 bases between. Per the germline V gene, CDR1 is WSHSY and CDR2 is SAAADI. This CDR3 has 13 amino acids. For the CDR3, the DNA is TGCGCCAGCAGTGAATGGAGAAACACTGAAGCTTTCTTT. Translation: CASSEWRNTEAFF.

On this clonotype itself: A much larger clone is a single base away; this may be a read error. The chain is built from TRBV20-1 and TRBJ2-7, with D unresolved. This CDR3 has 11 residues. Trimming removed 4 bases from V and 6 bases from J, with 10 bases in between. Germline assignment: CDR1 DFQATT and CDR2 SNEGSKA (reference sequence). The CDR3 DNA follows: TGCAGTGCTAAGAGTGCCGTCGAGCAGTACTTC. Translating gives CSAKSAVEQYF.

The gene calls are TRBV28 and TRBJ2-1, with 14 bases lining up with TRBD2. Germline loops: CDR1 MDHEN, CDR2 SYDVKM. The CDR3 runs to 15 residues. Losses at the gene ends were 6 bases for V and 8 bases for J; bases not matched to a gene: 6. For the CDR3, the DNA is TGTGCCAGCAGAGGGACTAGCGGGAGTAGTGATGAGCAGTTCTTC. This sequence encodes CASRGTSGSSDEQFF.

The rearrangement links TRBV2 to TRBJ2-7; 7 bases align to TRBD1. The germline V gene encodes CDR1 SNHLY and CDR2 FYNNEI. Trimming at V came to 4 bases and at J to 2 bases, leaving 5 bases not matched to a gene. The CDR3 loop spans 14 amino acids. CDR3 protein: CASSGDSLTYEQYF. The CDR3 DNA sequence: TGTGCCAGCAGTGGGGACAGCCTTACCTACGAGCAGTACTTC. The entire variable domain, with the rest obtained from reference TRBV2 and TRBJ2-7, is as follows: EPEVTQTPSHQVTQMGQEVILRCVPISNHLYFYWYRQILGQKVEFLVSFYNNEISEKSEIFDDQFSVERPDGSNFTLKIRSTKLEDSAMYFCASSGDSLTYEQYFGPGTRLTVT.

This clonotype has just a few counts. This rearrangement joins TRBV4-3 to TRBJ2-1, with 8 bases aligning to TRBD2. CDR1 and CDR2 (germline): LGHNA, YSLEER. The CDR3 runs 18 residues. J lost 4 bases, V lost 0 bases, and 11 bases had no gene match. Here the CDR3 DNA reads TGCGCCAGCAGCCAAGATAGCATTGCAGCGGGAGTATACAATGAGCAGTTCTTC. It yields the protein CASSQDSIAAGVYNEQFF.

This clonotype is labeled as medium-sized. This chain joins TRBV7-9 and TRBJ2-3, with TRBD2 matching over 7 bases. J lost 4 bases, V lost 3 bases, and 13 bases had no gene match. Germline-derived CDR1 and CDR2 are SEHNR and FQNEAQ (reference sequence). The CDR3 runs to 17 residues. The CDR3 DNA reads as TGTGCCAGCAGCTTGGGCCCGTTTGGGAGGGAGTCAGATACGCAGTATTTT. Translated: CASSLGPFGRESDTQYF.

The chain recombines TRBV6-2 or TRBV6-3 with TRBJ2-7; maybe TRBD2 (5 bases). This CDR3 contains 14 residues. Germline V gene data show CDR1 as MNHEY and CDR2 as SVGEGT. Trimming removed 7 bases from V and 5 bases from J, with 18 bases in between. CDR3 in amino acids: CASIPGGGGHEQYF. The CDR3 bases are TGTGCCAGCATCCCGGGTGGCGGAGGCCACGAGCAGTACTTC.

Only a few counts were recorded for this clonotype. The genes are TRBV20-1 and TRBJ1-6; D is uncertain. This CDR3 spans 14 amino acids. Deletions cut 1 base from V and 9 bases from J, with 13 bases between. The germline CDR1 and CDR2 sequences are DFQATT and SNEGSKA (reference sequence). The CDR3 sequence is CSARAQEGISPLHF. The CDR3 region has the DNA TGCAGTGCTAGAGCTCAGGAGGGCATTTCACCCCTCCACTTT.

CDR3 sequence: CASSPRGAPNTGELFF. Written as DNA, the CDR3 is TGTGCCAGCAGTCCCAGGGGGGCCCCGAACACCGGGGAGCTGTTTTTT. The V call is TRBV28, the J call TRBJ2-2, with D perhaps matching TRBD1 (7 bases). The CDR3 length is 16 residues. The germline V gene has CDR1 MDHEN and CDR2 SYDVKM. Deletions cut 5 bases from V and 0 bases from J, with 13 bases between.

This clonotype was observed a few times. The V and J genes are TRBV12-3 or TRBV12-4 and TRBJ1-4; TRBD1 is a possible D gene (5 bases). V gave up 6 bases and J gave up 2 bases, with 16 bases separating them. CDR3 length equals 16 residues. CDR3 in DNA: TGTGCCAGCAGCCTATTTTCAGGGCGGACTAATGAAAAACTGTTTTTT. This gives the protein CASSLFSGRTNEKLFF.

The sample holds a few counts of this clonotype. The chain uses TRBV19 and TRBJ2-1; tentatively, D is TRBD1 (7 bases). Looked up from germline, CDR1 is LNHDA and CDR2 is SQIVND (reference sequence). The CDR3 extends over 17 amino acids. The V and J ends lost 3 bases and 0 bases respectively, with 15 bases between them. CDR3 nucleotides: TGTGCCAGTAGTATCGGGGCAGGGGGGCTCTCCTACAATGAGCAGTTCTTC. This sequence encodes CASSIGAGGLSYNEQFF.

In DNA form, the CDR3 reads TGTGCCAGCAGCTTGGGGGGGCCTACGAACACCGGGGAGCTGTTTTTT. The encoded protein is CASSLGGPTNTGELFF. The chain carries TRBV5-4 and TRBJ2-2; possible D gene TRBD1, 6 bases. V was cut by 0 bases and J by 0 bases, with 9 bases left in between. Germline V gene data show CDR1 as SGHNT and CDR2 as YYREEE (reference sequence). CDR3 length equals 16 residues.

The chain uses TRBV5-1 and TRBJ2-3; 7 bases line up with TRBD2. The CDR3 has 16 residues. The junction had 9 bases not matched to a gene; V was cut back by 4 bases and J by 1 base. Germline CDR1 and CDR2: SGHRS and YFSETQ. CDR3 in DNA: TGCGCCAGCAGCATCGGAGGTACTAGCGGCACAGATACGCAGTATTTT. This translates into CASSIGGTSGTDTQYF. Full variable domain (missing parts from reference TRBV5-1 and TRBJ2-3): KAGVTQTPRYLIKTRGQQVTLSCSPISGHRSVSWYQQTPGQGLQFLFEYFSETQRNKGNFPGRFSGRQFSNSRSEMNVSTLELGDSALYLCASSIGGTSGTDTQYFGPGTRLTVL.

CDR3 residues: CASRLERERWRVEQFF. Written as DNA, the CDR3 is TGTGCCAGCAGGCTAGAGCGGGAGCGCTGGAGGGTTGAGCAGTTCTTC. This sequence joins TRBV6-1 and TRBJ2-1; 8 bases line up with TRBD2. Germline trimming cut 6 bases from V and 9 bases from J; bases unmatched to any gene: 16. Germline lookup yields CDR1 MNHNS and CDR2 SASEGT. The CDR3 length is 16 residues.

The V and J genes are TRBV28 and TRBJ2-5; 7 bases fit TRBD1. Germline V gene data show CDR1 as MDHEN and CDR2 as SYDVKM. V was pared by 5 bases and J by 1 base, with 7 bases of the junction left unmatched. The CDR3 totals 15 residues. CDR3 residues: CASSLPGGAQETQYF. CDR3 DNA: TGTGCCAGCAGTCTACCAGGGGGTGCCCAAGAGACCCAGTACTTC.

In its sample, this clonotype ranks as medium-sized. The genes are TRBV27 and TRBJ2-7, with 11 bases identical to TRBD2. After removal of 8 bases from V and 5 bases from J, the junction contained 14 bases not matched to a gene. CDR3 length: 16 amino acids. The V gene's germline CDR1 is MNHEY and CDR2 SMNVEV (reference sequence). The CDR3 loop reads CASGWASGRPGDEQYF. CDR3 nucleotides: TGTGCCAGCGGTTGGGCTAGCGGGAGGCCCGGGGACGAGCAGTACTTC.

The V and J genes are TRBV6-5 and TRBJ1-4; 8 positions match TRBD1. Trimming at V came to 6 bases and at J to 4 bases, leaving 7 bases not matched to a gene. CDR1 is MNHEY, CDR2 SVGAGI, per germline. The CDR3 runs to 15 residues. CDR3 loop: CASRGDRRLNEKLFF. CDR3 coding DNA: TGTGCCAGCAGGGGGGACAGGCGACTTAATGAAAAACTGTTTTTT.